These 26 T cell receptor beta chains originate from one sample sequenced in a study of beta chain features in type 1 diabetes. Antigens for these TCRs are unknown. Isolated RNA was reverse transcribed in full, so expressed TCRB transcripts were sequenced. The assay was immunoSEQ multiplex PCR, and TCRdb's table has in-frame clones only and misses some. There are 300,000 or so clones in the sample; 9.3% occur only once, and about 1% lies in the top ten. Study findings and constraints: In all four CD4+ subsets, TCRB CDR3 length was significantly, moderately reduced in type 1 diabetes.

Sequenced sample: central memory CD4+ T cells from blood. The receptors were sampled from a man aged 25-45 years with type 1 diabetes.

The genes are TRBV28 and TRBJ2-3; D perhaps matches TRBD2 (5 bases). Germline V lookup: CDR1 MDHEN, CDR2 SYDVKM. This CDR3 region has 16 residues. V was clipped by 6 bases and J by 1 base, with 17 bases between them. The CDR3 loop reads CASSPEWERRTDTQYF. DNA of the CDR3: TGTGCCAGCAGCCCCGAGTGGGAGCGGCGCACAGATACGCAGTATTTT.

This clone has only a few counts. This chain links TRBV28 with TRBJ2-1; 10 nucleotides line up with TRBD2. The CDR3 covers 16 residues. Germline V lookup: CDR1 MDHEN, CDR2 SYDVKM. With 2 bases clipped from V and 8 bases from J, the junction kept 9 bases outside the gene matches. The CDR3: CASSLPGTSVPYEQFF. CDR3 in DNA: TGTGCCAGCAGTTTACCCGGGACTAGCGTTCCCTATGAGCAGTTCTTC.

This clone was seen only a few times. V and J are TRBV28 and TRBJ1-2; D possibly corresponds to TRBD1 (5 bases). This CDR3 contains 12 residues. V lost 10 bases to trimming and J lost 3 bases, with 12 bases between them. CDR1 is MDHEN and CDR2 is SYDVKM in the germline V gene. This CDR3 reads CATQTAHYGYTF. As DNA, the CDR3 is TGTGCCACCCAGACAGCCCACTATGGCTACACCTTC.

The chain joins TRBV30 to TRBJ1-1; D is unresolved. The CDR3 has 12 amino acids. Germline V gene data show CDR1 as GTSNPN and CDR2 as SVGIG (reference sequence). V dropped 1 base and J dropped 10 bases, with 13 bases sitting between them. CDR3 sequence: CAWSASQEGAFF. The CDR3 coding sequence is TGTGCCTGGAGTGCCAGCCAGGAGGGAGCTTTCTTT.

This clone was picked up a small number of times. The V call is TRBV18, the J call TRBJ2-7; no reliable D call. The CDR3 consists of 12 residues. The germline V and J ends were trimmed by 2 bases and 9 bases, with 11 bases remaining between them. Germline V gene lookup returns CDR1 KGHSH and CDR2 LQKENI. CDR3 in DNA: TGTGCCAGCTCACCAGGATCCCTCGCGCAGTACTTC. Protein product: CASSPGSLAQYF.

This clone has a handful of counts. The rearrangement joins TRBV6-5 to TRBJ2-1, with D possibly being TRBD2 (6 bases). This CDR3 has 14 amino acids. The V end lost 7 bases, the J end lost 5 bases, and 15 bases lay between the germline ends. Germline-derived CDR1 and CDR2 are MNHEY and SVGAGI. The CDR3 loop reads CASNQPTSNNEQFF. DNA for the CDR3: TGTGCCAGCAACCAGCCCACTAGCAACAATGAGCAGTTCTTC.

This clone occurred many times. This chain links TRBV23-1 with TRBJ1-1; 8 positions agree with TRBD1. TRBV23-1 is annotated as an ORF whose role is uncertain. The length of the CDR3 is 15 residues. J was trimmed by 0 bases and V by 6 bases; bases with no gene match: 6. CDR3 coding DNA: TGCGCCAGCAGACGGACAGGGACGCTGAACACTGAAGCTTTCTTT. Protein product: CASRRTGTLNTEAFF.

This clone was recorded at least ten times. V and J are TRBV14 and TRBJ2-7, with 7 bases matching TRBD1. Germline CDR1 reads SGHDN; CDR2 reads FVKESK. V dropped 2 bases and J dropped 4; count of bases not matched to a gene: 8. The CDR3 is 15 amino acids. CDR3 sequence: CASSQRLPQGYEQYF. CDR3 bases: TGTGCCAGCAGCCAAAGACTTCCACAGGGGTACGAGCAGTACTTC.

This clone appeared a few times. The chain carries TRBV7-2 and TRBJ2-2, with TRBD2 matching over 7 bases. This CDR3 has 14 amino acids. Per the germline V gene, CDR1 is SGHTA and CDR2 is FQGNSA. V gave up 5 bases and J gave up 5 bases; unmatched junction bases: 5. CDR3 sequence reads: CASSPQAGTGELFF. CDR3 DNA: TGTGCCAGCAGCCCACAAGCGGGGACCGGGGAGCTGTTTTTT.

In its sample, this clone was seen a few times. One junction end does not reproduce the germline sequence, and a read error may be involved. The chain is built from TRBV7-7 and TRBJ2-3; 14 positions agree with TRBD2. This CDR3 has 18 amino acids. CDR1 and CDR2 (germline): SSHAT, FNYEAQ (reference sequence). CDR3 residues: CASSPTTLTSGGADTQYF. CDR3 DNA sequence: TGTGCTAGCAGCCCTACCACTTTGACTAGCGGGGGGGCCGATACGCAGTATTTT.

The chain combines TRBV30 with TRBJ1-6; possible D gene TRBD1, 6 bases. Looked up from germline, CDR1 is GTSNPN and CDR2 is SVGIG (reference sequence). The CDR3 extends over 14 amino acids. Trimming cost V 3 bases and J 7 bases, with 13 bases left between them. In DNA form, the CDR3 reads TGTGCCTGGAGGTCGCCAGGGGAAAATTCACCCCTCCACTTT. Translated: CAWRSPGENSPLHF.

The V call is TRBV7-2, the J call TRBJ2-1, with 13 bases matching TRBD2. V dropped 3 bases and J dropped 8; count of bases not matched to a gene: 4. In germline, CDR1 is SGHTA, CDR2 FQGNSA. The CDR3 covers 15 residues. CDR3 sequence (DNA): TGTGCCAGCAGCTTGACTAGCGGGGGGCCCTATGAGCAGTTCTTC. Protein: CASSLTSGGPYEQFF.

V usage is TRBV15 and J usage is TRBJ1-5; tentatively, D is TRBD1 (5 bases). V was trimmed by 5 bases and J by 7 bases, leaving 12 bases between them. There are 13 residues in the CDR3. Germline CDR1 reads LNHNV; CDR2 reads YYDKDF (reference sequence). The CDR3 loop is CATSGGRDQPQHF. CDR3 DNA: TGTGCCACCAGCGGAGGGAGGGACCAGCCCCAGCATTTT.

The sample holds many counts of this clone. The J gene is TRBJ2-3, the V gene TRBV29-1; no clear D. This CDR3 contains 12 residues. V was shortened by 0 bases and J by 5 bases, with 6 bases between the two germline ends. Germline lookup yields CDR1 SQVTM and CDR2 ANQGSEA. The CDR3 sequence: CSVEETQDTQYF. CDR3 nucleotides: TGCAGCGTTGAAGAGACTCAAGATACGCAGTATTTT.

V is TRBV30 and J is TRBJ2-5; 8 bases agree with TRBD1. The tail of the sequence fits TRBJ2-7 better, so the J call may be wrong. Germline lookup yields CDR1 GTSNPN and CDR2 SVGIG (reference sequence). The CDR3 consists of 15 residues. In DNA, the CDR3 is TGTGCCTGGAGCTCCGGGACAGGCCTCTACTACGAGCAGTACTTC. Translated, it gives CAWSSGTGLYYEQYF.

This chain joins TRBV27 and TRBJ2-3, with D maybe TRBD1 (6 bases). The CDR3 has 16 residues. The V end lost 3 bases, the J end lost 0 bases, and 13 bases lay between the germline ends. Germline CDR1 reads MNHEY; CDR2 reads SMNVEV (reference sequence). The CDR3 nucleotides read TGTGCCAGCAGTTTCCGCCCCGACAGGAGCACAGATACGCAGTATTTT. Translating gives CASSFRPDRSTDTQYF.

The chain has TRBV18 and TRBJ1-2, with D possibly being TRBD1 (5 bases). Per the germline V gene, CDR1 is KGHSH and CDR2 is LQKENI. The V end was cut by 3 bases, the J end by 1 base, with 9 bases between. The CDR3 contains 14 residues. CDR3 nucleotides: TGTGCCAGCTCACCGACGCAGGGTAACTATGGCTACACCTTC. Amino acids: CASSPTQGNYGYTF.

This chain uses TRBV2 with TRBJ2-7; D is undetermined. This CDR3 spans 14 amino acids. CDR1 SNHLY and CDR2 FYNNEI come from the germline V gene. V dropped 1 base and J dropped 3 bases, with 10 bases sitting between them. The DNA for the CDR3 is TGTGCCAGCAGTGAAGAAGGTGCGAGCTACGAGCAGTACTTC. Translating gives CASSEEGASYEQYF.

J is TRBJ2-5 and V is TRBV4-2; 11 nucleotides align to TRBD2. The J segment lost 3 bases and the V segment lost 5 bases, leaving 14 bases of the junction unmatched. The CDR3 has 18 residues. Germline values: CDR1 LGHNA, CDR2 YNFKEQ. For the CDR3, the DNA is TGTGCCAGCAGCTTGCTATACGGGACTAGCGGACCGGAAGAGACCCAGTACTTC. This gives the protein CASSLLYGTSGPEETQYF.

This clone was observed a handful of times. The genes are TRBV27 and TRBJ2-4, with a tentative D call TRBD2 (5 bases). V was cut by 2 bases and J by 7 bases, with 9 bases left in between. The CDR3 is 13 amino acids. Germline CDR1 is MNHEY and CDR2 is SMNVEV (reference sequence). The CDR3 DNA reads TGTGCCAGCAGTTTAGCCCCGGGGAACATTCAGTACTTC. Translating gives CASSLAPGNIQYF.

Turning to this clone: The junction shows a germline mismatch at one end, possibly a read error. The chain couples TRBV6-1 to TRBJ2-3; D not resolved. CDR1 and CDR2 (germline): MNHNS, SASEGT. The CDR3 has 16 amino acids. DNA of the CDR3: TGTGCCATCAGTGAGTCTAAGGGAACACACACAGATACGCAGTATTTT. Its protein is CAISESKGTHTDTQYF.

The V and J genes are TRBV6-6 and TRBJ1-1; no firm D call. The CDR3 is 13 residues long. Trimming removed 5 bases from V and 5 bases from J, with 12 bases in between. Germline values: CDR1 MNHNY, CDR2 SVGAGI (reference sequence). CDR3: CASSTKAQTEAFF. The DNA for the CDR3 is TGTGCCAGCAGTACGAAAGCGCAGACTGAAGCTTTCTTT.

This clone was seen a few times. V and J are TRBV7-2 and TRBJ1-6, with TRBD1 as a possible D gene (5 bases). CDR3 length: 15 residues. CDR1 is SGHTA, CDR2 FQGNSA, per germline. Trimming took off 7 bases at V and 14 bases at J, with 24 bases between the two ends. The CDR3 DNA reads as TGTGCCAGCACCCTAGCGGGGACCAGGCAGGGATCCCTCCACTTT. Its translation is CASTLAGTRQGSLHF.

This clone was seen a handful of times. Other DNA sequences in the sample encode the same CDR3. J is TRBJ2-3 and V is TRBV18; TRBD2 aligns across 9 bases. V was pared by 0 bases and J by 3 bases, with 1 base of the junction left unmatched. Per the germline V gene, CDR1 is KGHSH and CDR2 is LQKENI. The CDR3 sequence is 15 residues long. CDR3 amino acids: CASSPPGLATDTQYF. The DNA of the CDR3 is TGTGCCAGCTCACCACCGGGACTAGCAACAGATACGCAGTATTTT.

This rearrangement joins TRBV4-2 to TRBJ2-7; 13 bases line up with TRBD2. CDR3 length: 17 amino acids. CDR1 is LGHNA, CDR2 YNFKEQ, per germline. Trimming took 1 base from V and 0 from J; bases not matched to a gene: 3. For the CDR3, the DNA is TGTGCCAGCAGCCAAGCGGGACTAGCGGGGTCCTCCTACGAGCAGTACTTC. Translation: CASSQAGLAGSSYEQYF.

This chain uses TRBV28 with TRBJ2-5; 10 positions match TRBD1. J gave up 4 bases and V 7 bases, and 15 bases lay outside the gene matches. The CDR3 runs 17 residues. CDR1 is MDHEN and CDR2 is SYDVKM in the germline V gene. The CDR3 region is CASKVGTKTGGRETQYF. CDR3 DNA: TGTGCCAGCAAGGTGGGAACTAAGACAGGGGGCCGAGAGACCCAGTACTTC.